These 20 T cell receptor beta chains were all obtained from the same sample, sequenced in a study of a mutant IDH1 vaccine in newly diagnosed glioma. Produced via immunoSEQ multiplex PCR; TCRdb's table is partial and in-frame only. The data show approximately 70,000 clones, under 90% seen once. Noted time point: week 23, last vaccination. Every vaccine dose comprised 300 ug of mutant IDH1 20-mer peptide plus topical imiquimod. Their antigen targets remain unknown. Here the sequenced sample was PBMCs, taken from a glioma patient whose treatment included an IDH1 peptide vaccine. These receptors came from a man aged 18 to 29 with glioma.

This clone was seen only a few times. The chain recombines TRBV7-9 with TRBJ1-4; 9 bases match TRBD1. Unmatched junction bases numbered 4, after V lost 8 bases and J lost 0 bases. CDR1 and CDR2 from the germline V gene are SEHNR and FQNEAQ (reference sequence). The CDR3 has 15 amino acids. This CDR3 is CASGQGSSTNEKLFF. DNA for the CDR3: TGTGCCAGCGGACAGGGGTCCTCAACTAATGAAAAACTGTTTTTT. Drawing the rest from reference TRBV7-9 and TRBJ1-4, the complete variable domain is DTGVSQNPRHKITKRGQNVTFRCDPISEHNRLYWYRQTLGQGPEFLTYFQNEAQLEKSRLLSDRFSAERPKGSFSTLEIQRTEQGDSAMYLCASGQGSSTNEKLFFGSGTQLSVL.

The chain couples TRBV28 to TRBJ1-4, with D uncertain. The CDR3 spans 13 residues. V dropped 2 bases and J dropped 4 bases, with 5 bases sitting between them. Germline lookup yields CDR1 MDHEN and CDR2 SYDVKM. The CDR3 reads CASSLGYNEKLFF. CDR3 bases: TGTGCCAGCAGTTTAGGGTATAATGAAAAACTGTTTTTT.

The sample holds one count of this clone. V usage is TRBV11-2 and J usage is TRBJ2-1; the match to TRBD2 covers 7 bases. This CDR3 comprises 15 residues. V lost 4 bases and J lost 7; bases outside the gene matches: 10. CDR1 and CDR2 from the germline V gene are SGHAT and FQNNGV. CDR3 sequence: CASSSRLALGNEQFF. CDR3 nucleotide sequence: TGTGCCAGCAGCTCTCGACTAGCACTGGGGAATGAGCAGTTCTTC.

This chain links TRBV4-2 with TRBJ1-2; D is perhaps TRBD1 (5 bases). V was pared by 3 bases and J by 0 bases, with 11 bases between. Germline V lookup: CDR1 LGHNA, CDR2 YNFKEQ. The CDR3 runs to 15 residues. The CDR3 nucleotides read TGTGCCAGCAGCCAGGGCTCGACAGCTAACTATGGCTACACCTTC. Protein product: CASSQGSTANYGYTF.

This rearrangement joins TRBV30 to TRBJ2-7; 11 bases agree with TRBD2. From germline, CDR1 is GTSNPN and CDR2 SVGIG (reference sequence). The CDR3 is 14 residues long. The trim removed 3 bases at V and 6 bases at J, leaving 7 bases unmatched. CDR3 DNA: TGTGCCTGGAGCGAGACTAGCGGGATTGGCGAGCAGTACTTC. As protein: CAWSETSGIGEQYF. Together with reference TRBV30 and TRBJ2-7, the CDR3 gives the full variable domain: SQTIHQWPATLVQPVGSPLSLECTVEGTSNPNLYWYRQAAGRGLQLLFYSVGIGQISSEVPQNLSASRPQDRQFILSSKKLLLSDSGFYLCAWSETSGIGEQYFGPGTRLTVT.

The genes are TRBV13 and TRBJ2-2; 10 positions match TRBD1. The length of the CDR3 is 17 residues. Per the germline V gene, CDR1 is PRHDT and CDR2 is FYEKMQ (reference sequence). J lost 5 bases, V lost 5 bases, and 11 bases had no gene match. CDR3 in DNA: TGTGCCAGCAGCCCGGGACAGGGGCCCTGGGGGACCGGGGAGCTGTTTTTT. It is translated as CASSPGQGPWGTGELFF. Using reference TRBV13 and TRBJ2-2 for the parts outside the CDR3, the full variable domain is AAGVIQSPRHLIKEKRETATLKCYPIPRHDTVYWYQQGPGQDPQFLISFYEKMQSDKGSIPDRFSAQQFSDYHSELNMSSLELGDSALYFCASSPGQGPWGTGELFFGEGSRLTVL.

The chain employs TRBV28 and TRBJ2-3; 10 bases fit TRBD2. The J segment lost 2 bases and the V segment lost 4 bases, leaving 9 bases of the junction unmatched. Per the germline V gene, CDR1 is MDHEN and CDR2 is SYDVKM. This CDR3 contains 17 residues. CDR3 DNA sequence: TGTGCCAGCAGTTCTCGTCTAGCGGGAGTTCCCACAGATACGCAGTATTTT. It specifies CASSSRLAGVPTDTQYF. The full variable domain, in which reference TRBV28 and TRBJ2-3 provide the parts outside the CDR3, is DVKVTQSSRYLVKRTGEKVFLECVQDMDHENMFWYRQDPGLGLRLIYFSYDVKMKEKGDIPEGYSVSREKKERFSLILESASTNQTSMYLCASSSRLAGVPTDTQYFGPGTRLTVL.

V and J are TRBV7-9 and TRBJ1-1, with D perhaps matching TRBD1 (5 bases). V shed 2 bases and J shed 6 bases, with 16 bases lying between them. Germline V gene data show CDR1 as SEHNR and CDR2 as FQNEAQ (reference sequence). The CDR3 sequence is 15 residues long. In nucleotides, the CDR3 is TGTGCCAGCAGCTTAATCGGGGGTTCTAACCCTGAAGCTTTCTTT. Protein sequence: CASSLIGGSNPEAFF.

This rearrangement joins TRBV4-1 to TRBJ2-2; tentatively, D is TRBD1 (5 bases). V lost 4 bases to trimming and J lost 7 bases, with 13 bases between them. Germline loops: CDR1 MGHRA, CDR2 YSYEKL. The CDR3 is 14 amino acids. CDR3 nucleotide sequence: TGCGCCAGCAGCCGCCAGGGCGTTGGCGGGGAGCTGTTTTTT. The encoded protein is CASSRQGVGGELFF.

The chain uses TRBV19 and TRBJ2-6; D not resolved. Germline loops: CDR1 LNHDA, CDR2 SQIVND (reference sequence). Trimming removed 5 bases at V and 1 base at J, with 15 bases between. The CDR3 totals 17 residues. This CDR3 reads CASSVRSTLSGANVLTF. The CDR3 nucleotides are TGTGCCAGTAGTGTTCGGTCAACTCTTTCTGGGGCCAACGTCCTGACTTTC. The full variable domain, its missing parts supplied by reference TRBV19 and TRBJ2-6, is DGGITQSPKYLFRKEGQNVTLSCEQNLNHDAMYWYRQDPGQGLRLIYYSQIVNDFQKGDIAEGYSVSREKKESFPLTVTSAQKNPTAFYLCASSVRSTLSGANVLTFGAGSRLTVL.

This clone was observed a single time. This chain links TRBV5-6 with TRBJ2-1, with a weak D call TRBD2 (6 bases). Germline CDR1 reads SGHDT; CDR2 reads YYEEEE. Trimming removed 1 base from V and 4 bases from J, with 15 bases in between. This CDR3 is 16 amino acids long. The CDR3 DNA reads TGTGCCAGCAGCTTGAGATCGGGAGCTATTTACAATGAGCAGTTCTTC. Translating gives CASSLRSGAIYNEQFF.

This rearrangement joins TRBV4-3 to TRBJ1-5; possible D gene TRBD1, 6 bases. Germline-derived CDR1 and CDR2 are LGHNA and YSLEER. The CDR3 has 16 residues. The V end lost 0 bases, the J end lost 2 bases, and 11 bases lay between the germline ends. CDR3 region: CASSQDWEGGNQPQHF. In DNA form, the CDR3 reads TGCGCCAGCAGCCAAGATTGGGAGGGGGGCAATCAGCCCCAGCATTTT.

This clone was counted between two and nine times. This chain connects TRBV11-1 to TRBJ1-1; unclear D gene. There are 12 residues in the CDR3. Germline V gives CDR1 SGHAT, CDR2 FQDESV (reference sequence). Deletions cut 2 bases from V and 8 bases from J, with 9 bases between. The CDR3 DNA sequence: TGTGCCAGCAGCTTATACACTTCAGAAGCTTTCTTT. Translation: CASSLYTSEAFF.

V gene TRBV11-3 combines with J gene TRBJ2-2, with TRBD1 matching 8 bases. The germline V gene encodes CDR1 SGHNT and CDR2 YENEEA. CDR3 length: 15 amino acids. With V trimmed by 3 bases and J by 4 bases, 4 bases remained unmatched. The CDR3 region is CASSFTGGITGELFF. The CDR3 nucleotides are TGTGCCAGCAGCTTTACAGGGGGTATCACCGGGGAGCTGTTTTTT.

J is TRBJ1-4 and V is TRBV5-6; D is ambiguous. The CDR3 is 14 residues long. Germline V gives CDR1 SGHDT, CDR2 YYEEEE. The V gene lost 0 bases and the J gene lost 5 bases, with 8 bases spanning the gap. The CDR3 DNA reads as TGTGCCAGCAGCTTGGCCTCAGGAAATGAAAAACTGTTTTTT. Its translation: CASSLASGNEKLFF.

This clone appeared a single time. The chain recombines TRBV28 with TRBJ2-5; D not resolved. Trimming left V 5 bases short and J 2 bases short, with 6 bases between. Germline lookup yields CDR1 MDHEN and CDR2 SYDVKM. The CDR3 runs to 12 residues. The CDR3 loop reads CASSRRQETQYF. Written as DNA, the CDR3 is TGTGCCAGCAGTCGCAGGCAAGAGACCCAGTACTTC.

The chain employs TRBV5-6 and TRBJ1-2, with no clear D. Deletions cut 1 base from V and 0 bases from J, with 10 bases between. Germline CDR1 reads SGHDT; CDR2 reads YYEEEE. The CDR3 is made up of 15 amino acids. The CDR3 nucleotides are TGTGCCAGCAGCTTGATAGTGGCACCTAACTATGGCTACACCTTC. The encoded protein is CASSLIVAPNYGYTF.

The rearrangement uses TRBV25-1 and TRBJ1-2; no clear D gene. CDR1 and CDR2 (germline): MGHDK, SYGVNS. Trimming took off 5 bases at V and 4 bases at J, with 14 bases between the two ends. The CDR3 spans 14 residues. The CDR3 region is CASSRSGVGYGYTF. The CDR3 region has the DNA TGTGCCAGCAGTCGCTCTGGGGTCGGCTATGGCTACACCTTC.

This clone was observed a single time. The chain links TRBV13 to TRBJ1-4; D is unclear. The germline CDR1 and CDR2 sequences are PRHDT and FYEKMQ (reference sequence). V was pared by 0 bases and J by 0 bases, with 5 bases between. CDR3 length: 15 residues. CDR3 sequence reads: CASSLGGTTNEKLFF. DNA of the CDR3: TGTGCCAGCAGCTTAGGCGGTACAACTAATGAAAAACTGTTTTTT.

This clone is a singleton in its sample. The CDR3 region is CASSQSVAGVDTGELFF. DNA for the CDR3: TGCGCCAGCAGCCAAAGCGTGGCAGGGGTGGACACCGGGGAGCTGTTTTTT. This chain joins TRBV4-3 and TRBJ2-2, with D maybe TRBD1 (6 bases). Trimming shortened V by 2 bases and J by 3 bases, and 16 bases separated the two germline ends. The germline CDR1 and CDR2 sequences are LGHNA and YSLEER. This CDR3 contains 17 residues.